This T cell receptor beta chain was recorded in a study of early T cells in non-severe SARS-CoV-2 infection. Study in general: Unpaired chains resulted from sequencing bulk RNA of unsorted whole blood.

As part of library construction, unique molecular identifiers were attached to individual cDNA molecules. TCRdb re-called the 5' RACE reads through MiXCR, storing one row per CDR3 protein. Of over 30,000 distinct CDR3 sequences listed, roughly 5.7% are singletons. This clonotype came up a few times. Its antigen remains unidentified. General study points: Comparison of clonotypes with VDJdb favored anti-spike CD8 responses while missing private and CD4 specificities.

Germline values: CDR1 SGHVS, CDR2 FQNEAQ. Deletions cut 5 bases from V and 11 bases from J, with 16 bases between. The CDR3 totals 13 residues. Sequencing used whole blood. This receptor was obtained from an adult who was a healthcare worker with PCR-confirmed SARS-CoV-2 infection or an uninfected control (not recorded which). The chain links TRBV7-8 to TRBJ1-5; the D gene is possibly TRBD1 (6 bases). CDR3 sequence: CASSALQGAAQHF. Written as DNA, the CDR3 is TGTGCCAGCAGCGCACTACAGGGCGCTGCCCAGCATTTT.